One and the same sample provided the 10 T cell receptor beta chains below, sequenced in a study of control samples from healthy donors and cancer patients. The repertoire was sequenced with immunoSEQ multiplex PCR; TCRdb's copy has only in-frame clones and lacks some. The sample has around 41,000 clones; roughly 94% are singletons. Sequences were obtained from blood. These receptors originate from a man in his sixties in good health.

This clone was recorded once. V gene TRBV6-6 combines with J gene TRBJ2-3; 7 positions match TRBD1. Germline values: CDR1 MNHNY, CDR2 SVGAGI (reference sequence). Germline trimming cut 0 bases from V and 3 bases from J; bases unmatched to any gene: 6. The CDR3 has 16 residues. Here the CDR3 DNA reads TGTGCCAGCAGTTACTCGGGCCAGGGGGTGACAGATACGCAGTATTTT. Its protein is CASSYSGQGVTDTQYF.

This rearrangement joins TRBV7-6 to TRBJ1-5; D is possibly TRBD1 (5 bases). The CDR3 spans 16 residues. The ends were cut back, 5 bases at V and 2 bases at J, with 16 bases in the middle. CDR1 is SGHVS and CDR2 is FNYEAQ in the germline V gene. DNA of the CDR3: TGTGCCAGCAGCCCACTTGCGGGAGGGGGCAATCAGCCCCAGCATTTT. Translated: CASSPLAGGGNQPQHF.

The rearrangement joins TRBV18 to TRBJ2-1; 13 bases agree with TRBD2. The CDR3 covers 16 residues. CDR1 is KGHSH and CDR2 is LQKENI in the germline V gene. Germline trimming cut 3 bases from V and 4 bases from J; bases unmatched to any gene: 3. This CDR3 reads CASSPGTSGAYNEQFF. The CDR3 bases are TGTGCCAGCTCACCCGGGACTAGCGGGGCTTACAATGAGCAGTTCTTC.

The chain is built from TRBV3-1 (or the pseudogene TRBV3-2) and TRBJ2-3, with 7 bases fitting TRBD2. The length of the CDR3 is 16 residues. The ends lost 1 base at V and 0 bases at J; junction bases unmatched: 4. CDR1 and CDR2 (germline): LGHDT, YNNKEL (reference sequence). CDR3 region: CASSQGGGSSTDTQYF. The CDR3 DNA follows: TGTGCCAGCAGCCAAGGGGGGGGAAGCAGCACAGATACGCAGTATTTT.

The chain uses TRBV5-4 and TRBJ2-7; TRBD2 aligns across 8 bases. Unmatched junction bases numbered 12, after V lost 4 bases and J lost 9 bases. Germline assignment: CDR1 SGHNT and CDR2 YYREEE (reference sequence). The CDR3 loop spans 14 amino acids. The CDR3 bases are TGTGCCAGCAGCAAGGGACTAGGGGATTTTGGGCAGTACTTC. Translation: CASSKGLGDFGQYF.

This chain joins TRBV29-1 and TRBJ2-1, with TRBD2 identical over 9 bases. The germline CDR1 and CDR2 sequences are SQVTM and ANQGSEA. The junction had 6 bases not matched to a gene; V was cut back by 3 bases and J by 0 bases. The CDR3 sequence is 16 residues long. CDR3 sequence: CSVEGLAGRSYNEQFF. The CDR3 nucleotides read TGCAGCGTTGAGGGGCTAGCGGGACGCTCCTACAATGAGCAGTTCTTC.

V and J are TRBV6-5 and TRBJ2-5, with 8 nucleotides matching TRBD2. This CDR3 has 14 residues. V trimming: 6 bases; J trimming: 5 bases; junction bases outside the gene matches: 8. Germline CDR1 and CDR2: MNHEY and SVGAGI. The CDR3 reads CASSGRGGAETQYF. The CDR3 nucleotides are TGTGCCAGCAGCGGGAGGGGAGGGGCCGAGACCCAGTACTTC.

The V and J genes are TRBV19 and TRBJ2-1; TRBD2 matches 11 bases. The V gene's germline CDR1 is LNHDA and CDR2 SQIVND (reference sequence). V dropped 5 bases and J dropped 3; count of bases not matched to a gene: 9. This CDR3 contains 17 residues. CDR3 protein: CASSPLPGTSGYNEQFF. The CDR3 nucleotides read TGTGCCAGTAGTCCACTCCCCGGGACTAGCGGCTACAATGAGCAGTTCTTC.

V gene TRBV6-2 or TRBV6-3 combines with J gene TRBJ2-7; 10 nucleotides agree with TRBD2. Germline loops: CDR1 MNHEY, CDR2 SVGEGT. The ends lost 5 bases at V and 5 bases at J; junction bases unmatched: 6. The CDR3 contains 14 residues. CDR3 in amino acids: CASSTGTSANEQYF. In DNA, the CDR3 is TGTGCCAGCAGTACCGGGACTAGCGCCAACGAGCAGTACTTC.

This clone was seen just once. V and J are TRBV3-1 (or the pseudogene TRBV3-2) and TRBJ2-7; D is perhaps TRBD1 (5 bases). The CDR3 is 14 residues long. The V gene lost 0 bases and the J gene lost 3 bases, with 9 bases spanning the gap. The V gene's germline CDR1 is LGHDT and CDR2 YNNKEL (reference sequence). CDR3 residues: CASSQEFDSYEQYF. CDR3 DNA: TGTGCCAGCAGCCAAGAATTTGACAGCTACGAGCAGTACTTC.